Here is one T cell receptor (beta chain) with its context. Caucasian, healthy and from Russia, the donors were aged between about 6 and 90. There are 19 residues in the CDR3. V was pared by 2 bases and J by 5 bases, with 17 bases of the junction left unmatched. Germline lookup yields CDR1 SNHLY and CDR2 FYNNEI. The data were taken from a study of blood T cells in healthy people across ages. Then a second PCR, running about 6 to 12 cycles, was carried out with a sample-barcoded 5' primer and a J-beta primer mix. TCRdb ran MiXCR on the 5' RACE reads and lists one entry per CDR3 protein. The data hold 1.5 million to 2 million distinct CDR3 sequences, with roughly 43% observed a single time.

The TCR sequence derives from a human donor in good health. Sequenced sample: blood. This chain joins TRBV2 and TRBJ1-5; the match to TRBD1 covers 8 bases. DNA of the CDR3: TGTGCCAGCAGTGAACCCAACCATGCAGGGGGCCACTGGGATCAGCCCCAGCATTTT. Translation: CASSEPNHAGGHWDQPQHF.